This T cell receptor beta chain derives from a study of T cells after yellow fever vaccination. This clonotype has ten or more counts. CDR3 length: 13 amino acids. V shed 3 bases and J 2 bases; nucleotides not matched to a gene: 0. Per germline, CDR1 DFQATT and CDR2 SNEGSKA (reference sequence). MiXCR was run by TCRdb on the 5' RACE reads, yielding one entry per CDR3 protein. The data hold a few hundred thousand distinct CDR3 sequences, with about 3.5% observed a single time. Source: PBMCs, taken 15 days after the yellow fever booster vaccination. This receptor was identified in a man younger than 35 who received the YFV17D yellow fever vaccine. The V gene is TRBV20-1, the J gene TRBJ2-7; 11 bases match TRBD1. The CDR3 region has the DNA TGCAGTGCTAGGGGACAGGGGGCCTACGAGCAGTACGTC. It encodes CSARGQGAYEQYV.